Sequencing of this T cell receptor beta chain was carried out in a study of cytomegalovirus exposure and HLA in healthy donors. Primers for the PCR totalled 60 Vbeta and 13 Jbeta. Some clones are missing from TCRdb's copy, which holds only in-frame ones; the method was immunoSEQ multiplex PCR. The table shows 150,000 to 200,000 clones, with about 75% occurring only once. The V and J ends lost 3 bases and 0 bases, in that order; junction bases with no gene match: 14. Germline V CDR1 and CDR2: SGHNT, YYREEE (reference sequence). The CDR3 length is 18 residues. This sequence originates from a woman aged 40 to 50 in good health and CMV-seropositive. The J gene is TRBJ1-1, the V gene TRBV5-4, with 7 nucleotides matching TRBD1. The specimen sequenced was PBMCs. The CDR3 DNA is TGTGCCAGCAGCTCCGGGCTGGGGACAGCCTTTATGAACACTGAAGCTTTCTTT. Translating gives CASSSGLGTAFMNTEAFF.